Listed here are 32 T cell receptor beta chains from one sample, sequenced in a study of T cell responses to AZD1222 COVID-19 vaccine. Sequencing used immunoSEQ multiplex PCR; TCRdb keeps in-frame clones, though not all of them. The table has more than 120,000 clones, roughly nine tenths seen once. The sample in question was peripheral blood, obtained 28 days after the second AZD1222 dose. These receptors were obtained from an adult who received the AZD1222 COVID-19 vaccine.

This chain joins TRBV5-8 and TRBJ1-5; possibly TRBD1 for D (6 bases). The CDR3 loop spans 18 amino acids. Germline lookup yields CDR1 SGHTS and CDR2 YDEGEE. Trimming took off 6 bases at V and 2 bases at J, with 24 bases between the two ends. Here the CDR3 reads CASTYTGSSRGGNQPQHF. In nucleotides, the CDR3 is TGTGCCAGCACCTATACGGGGTCTTCCAGGGGTGGCAATCAGCCCCAGCATTTT.

This sequence joins TRBV5-1 and TRBJ1-1; no firm D call. The CDR3 extends over 14 amino acids. Trimming took 4 bases from V and 0 from J, leaving 10 bases between them. Germline loops: CDR1 SGHRS, CDR2 YFSETQ. CDR3 residues: CASSPRAVNTEAFF. DNA of the CDR3: TGCGCCAGCAGCCCCCGCGCGGTGAACACTGAAGCTTTCTTT.

The gene calls are TRBV15 and TRBJ1-5, with TRBD1 identical over 8 bases. The CDR3 has 16 residues. Trimming cost V 1 base and J 7 bases; bases outside gene matches: 9. Per the germline V gene, CDR1 is LNHNV and CDR2 is YYDKDF (reference sequence). For the CDR3, the DNA is TGTGCCACCAGCAGAGGTGACAGGGGCAGCGGACAGCCCCAGCATTTT. Translation gives CATSRGDRGSGQPQHF.

The CDR3 DNA sequence: TGTGCCAGTAGTTCCCCGATGGGGGTCGGTACTGAAGCTTTCTTT. Translation: CASSSPMGVGTEAFF. The chain combines TRBV19 with TRBJ1-1, with D tentatively TRBD1 (5 bases). V was cut by 5 bases and J by 5 bases, with 18 bases left in between. Germline CDR1 and CDR2: LNHDA and SQIVND (reference sequence). This CDR3 spans 15 amino acids.

This sequence joins TRBV5-1 and TRBJ2-5; 7 bases are a match to TRBD2. The germline V gene has CDR1 SGHRS and CDR2 YFSETQ. CDR3 length: 13 residues. V dropped 4 bases and J dropped 3; count of bases not matched to a gene: 3. DNA for the CDR3: TGCGCCAGCAGCCCGGGACTAAAAGAGACCCAGTACTTC. It encodes CASSPGLKETQYF.

V usage is TRBV14 and J usage is TRBJ2-3; D remains ambiguous. The CDR3 length is 12 residues. V lost 1 base and J lost 5, with 4 bases in between. Germline V gives CDR1 SGHDN, CDR2 FVKESK. The chain's CDR3 is CASSQVLDTQYF. The DNA for the CDR3 is TGTGCCAGCAGCCAAGTGCTAGATACGCAGTATTTT. The full variable domain, its missing parts supplied by reference TRBV14 and TRBJ2-3, is EAGVTQFPSHSVIEKGQTVTLRCDPISGHDNLYWYRRVMGKEIKFLLHFVKESKQDESGMPNNRFLAERTGGTYSTLKVQPAELEDSGVYFCASSQVLDTQYFGPGTRLTVL.

This clone was seen once. The chain links TRBV6-5 to TRBJ2-7; possibly TRBD1 for D (6 bases). The V gene's germline CDR1 is MNHEY and CDR2 SVGAGI. CDR3 length equals 15 residues. V dropped 0 bases and J dropped 7 bases, with 16 bases sitting between them. CDR3 bases: TGTGCCAGCAGTTACTCTGGACAGTTGCCGGGGGAGCAGTACGTC. It is translated as CASSYSGQLPGEQYV.

This chain joins TRBV12-2 and TRBJ1-1. TRBV12-2 is flagged as a pseudogene. The CDR3 spans 15 residues. The DNA for the CDR3 is TGTGCAAGTCGCTCTACAGGGACTGAGAACACTGAAGCTTTCTTT. Its protein is CASRSTGTENTEAFF.

This clone was counted once. This chain links TRBV6-2 or TRBV6-3 with TRBJ2-1; maybe TRBD2 (5 bases). Germline values: CDR1 MNHEY, CDR2 SVGEGT. V lost 3 bases, J lost 3 bases, and 21 bases lay in between. The CDR3 runs to 18 residues. CDR3 in amino acids: CASSYPLIASRNYNEQFF. As DNA, the CDR3 is TGTGCCAGCAGTTATCCCCTTATTGCTAGCAGGAACTACAATGAGCAGTTCTTC.

V gene TRBV7-3 combines with J gene TRBJ1-3; TRBD1 matches at 7 bases. This CDR3 is 13 amino acids long. Germline V gives CDR1 SGHTA, CDR2 FQGTGA. V was pared by 8 bases and J by 4 bases, with 5 bases of the junction left unmatched. CDR3 residues: CASATGFGNTIYF. CDR3 coding DNA: TGTGCCAGCGCGACAGGGTTCGGAAACACCATATATTTT.

J is TRBJ1-1 and V is TRBV7-8; D is unclear. Germline assignment: CDR1 SGHVS and CDR2 FQNEAQ. V lost 5 bases to trimming and J lost 0 bases, with 13 bases between them. This CDR3 has 15 amino acids. CDR3 protein: CASSLAGGMNTEAFF. CDR3 sequence (DNA): TGTGCCAGCAGCCTTGCAGGAGGTATGAACACTGAAGCTTTCTTT.

V and J are TRBV3-1 (or the pseudogene TRBV3-2) and TRBJ1-4; 11 nucleotides agree with TRBD1. V gave up 2 bases and J gave up 1 base; unmatched junction bases: 12. The CDR3 is 20 residues long. Germline V CDR1 and CDR2: LGHDT, YNNKEL (reference sequence). CDR3 region: CASSQRKGTGGFGTNEKLFF. Here the CDR3 DNA reads TGTGCCAGCAGCCAACGAAAGGGGACAGGGGGTTTTGGAACTAATGAAAAACTGTTTTTT.

This clone appeared a single time. This sequence joins TRBV2 and TRBJ2-3; TRBD2 agrees at 7 bases. This CDR3 has 16 residues. The ends lost 5 bases at V and 2 bases at J; junction bases unmatched: 10. Germline V gene sequence: CDR1 SNHLY, CDR2 FYNNEI. The DNA of the CDR3 is TGTGCCAGCAGTCCCGAGGCGGCGGGGGTCACAGATACGCAGTATTTT. Protein: CASSPEAAGVTDTQYF.

V and J are TRBV9 and TRBJ1-1; unclear D gene. Germline loops: CDR1 SGDLS, CDR2 YYNGEE. The CDR3 length is 16 residues. Trimming shortened V by 5 bases and J by 1 base, and 18 bases separated the two germline ends. CDR3 residues: CASSQDQAAANTEAFF. CDR3 DNA sequence: TGTGCCAGCAGTCAAGACCAGGCCGCCGCGAACACTGAAGCTTTCTTT.

The chain is built from TRBV7-8 and TRBJ2-2; D might be TRBD1 or TRBD2, each matching 6 bases. This CDR3 has 15 residues. Deletions cut 2 bases from V and 6 bases from J, with 13 bases between. Germline V lookup: CDR1 SGHVS, CDR2 FQNEAQ. The CDR3 region is CASSLRGLPPGELFF. The CDR3 region has the DNA TGTGCCAGCAGCTTACGGGGGCTGCCACCCGGGGAGCTGTTTTTT.

The J gene is TRBJ1-2, the V gene TRBV6-5, with TRBD1 as a possible D gene (6 bases). Germline assignment: CDR1 MNHEY and CDR2 SVGAGI. The CDR3 runs 14 residues. Trimming shortened V by 7 bases and J by 5 bases, and 17 bases separated the two germline ends. CDR3 bases: TGTGCCAGCAACAAAAAACAGGGACCTTATGGCTACACCTTC. Residues: CASNKKQGPYGYTF.

The V call is TRBV19, the J call TRBJ1-6, with D possibly TRBD1 on 6 matching bases. This CDR3 is 15 amino acids long. V was shortened by 7 bases and J by 6 bases, with 16 bases between the two germline ends. Germline CDR1 and CDR2: LNHDA and SQIVND (reference sequence). As DNA, the CDR3 is TGTGCCAGTAATACAGGGAGGTTTCTTAATTCACCCCTCCACTTT. This gives the protein CASNTGRFLNSPLHF. Full variable domain (rest looked up from reference TRBV19 and TRBJ1-6): DGGITQSPKYLFRKEGQNVTLSCEQNLNHDAMYWYRQDPGQGLRLIYYSQIVNDFQKGDIAEGYSVSREKKESFPLTVTSAQKNPTAFYLCASNTGRFLNSPLHFGNGTRLTVT.

This clone was detected only once. The CDR3 DNA reads TGTGCCACCAGTGACCCGAGAGAGAGCAATCAGCCCCAGCATTTT. Residues: CATSDPRESNQPQHF. The chain has TRBV24-1 and TRBJ1-5; D uncertain. Germline values: CDR1 KGHDR, CDR2 SFDVKD. V lost 4 bases and J 1 base, leaving 10 bases between the germline ends. This CDR3 is built from 15 residues.

V and J are TRBV7-9 and TRBJ1-5; D might be TRBD1 (5 bases). From germline, CDR1 is SEHNR and CDR2 FQNEAQ (reference sequence). The germline V and J ends were trimmed by 8 bases and 7 bases, with 12 bases remaining between them. This CDR3 spans 12 amino acids. The CDR3 coding sequence is TGTGCCAGCTGCTGGGGCGAACAGCCCCAGCATTTT. Encoded protein: CASCWGEQPQHF.

J is TRBJ1-3 and V is TRBV4-3; possibly TRBD1 for D (5 bases). V lost 0 bases and J lost 2, with 11 bases in between. Germline V gene sequence: CDR1 LGHNA, CDR2 YSLEER. The CDR3 contains 16 residues. The CDR3 sequence is CASSQEGAGTGNTIYF. The CDR3 DNA is TGCGCCAGCAGCCAAGAAGGGGCAGGGACTGGAAACACCATATATTTT.

The gene calls are TRBV6-6 and TRBJ2-5; 12 bases map to TRBD1. The germline V gene encodes CDR1 MNHNY and CDR2 SVGAGI (reference sequence). The V and J ends lost 2 bases and 5 bases, in that order; junction bases with no gene match: 6. The CDR3 runs to 16 residues. CDR3 DNA sequence: TGTGCCAGCAGTTACGGGGACAGGGGGCTCGGGGAGACCCAGTACTTC. It codes for CASSYGDRGLGETQYF.

The J gene is TRBJ2-5, the V gene TRBV28; D call uncertain. V shed 2 bases and J shed 1 base, with 5 bases lying between them. Germline CDR1 is MDHEN and CDR2 is SYDVKM. The CDR3 is 13 amino acids. The CDR3 loop reads CASSLPSQETQYF. DNA of the CDR3: TGTGCCAGCAGTTTACCCTCCCAAGAGACCCAGTACTTC.

The chain combines TRBV30 with TRBJ2-7; 10 bases agree with TRBD1. The V gene end was trimmed by 5 bases and the J gene end by 5 bases; junction bases not matched to a gene: 6. CDR1 and CDR2 (germline): GTSNPN, SVGIG (reference sequence). The CDR3 totals 13 residues. The CDR3 bases are TGTGCCTGGGGGTGGGACAGGGGTAACGAGCAGTACTTC. This translates into CAWGWDRGNEQYF. The full variable domain, completed using reference TRBV30 and TRBJ2-7, is SQTIHQWPATLVQPVGSPLSLECTVEGTSNPNLYWYRQAAGRGLQLLFYSVGIGQISSEVPQNLSASRPQDRQFILSSKKLLLSDSGFYLCAWGWDRGNEQYFGPGTRLTVT.

On this clone: The sample contains more than one DNA sequence encoding this CDR3. The chain uses TRBV5-8 and TRBJ1-5; a possible D gene is TRBD1 (6 bases). The CDR3 spans 14 residues. Germline assignment: CDR1 SGHTS and CDR2 YDEGEE. Trimming cost V 3 bases and J 0 bases, with 7 bases left between them. CDR3 in amino acids: CASSWTDSNQPQHF. The DNA for the CDR3 is TGTGCCAGCAGCTGGACAGATAGCAATCAGCCCCAGCATTTT.

The chain uses TRBV9 and TRBJ1-6, with D tentatively TRBD1 (5 bases). V lost 3 bases to trimming and J lost 2 bases, with 21 bases between them. The germline V gene has CDR1 SGDLS and CDR2 YYNGEE. CDR3 length: 19 amino acids. The CDR3 DNA sequence: TGTGCCAGCAGCGGGGGGAATGGTAGCTCATCGGCCTATAATTCACCCCTCCACTTT. Amino acids: CASSGGNGSSSAYNSPLHF.

The chain uses TRBV6-1 and TRBJ1-2; unclear D gene. The germline V gene encodes CDR1 MNHNS and CDR2 SASEGT. V shed 3 bases and J shed 3 bases, with 8 bases lying between them. There are 13 residues in the CDR3. The CDR3 bases are TGTGCCAGCAGTGATACAGCGTACTATGGCTACACCTTC. Translation gives CASSDTAYYGYTF.

The chain recombines TRBV12-5 with TRBJ1-1; a possible D gene is TRBD1 (5 bases). The germline gives CDR1 LGHNT, CDR2 FRNRAP. Trimming stripped 4 bases from V and 3 bases from J, with 21 bases between. This CDR3 is built from 17 residues. CDR3 bases: TGTGCTAGTGGTTCGGCGTCATCCGGGACTTTCGACACTGAAGCTTTCTTT. This codes for CASGSASSGTFDTEAFF.

V is TRBV5-4 and J is TRBJ1-1, with D possibly being TRBD1 (5 bases). The CDR3 consists of 14 residues. Germline values: CDR1 SGHNT, CDR2 YYREEE (reference sequence). V was cut by 0 bases and J by 4 bases, with 10 bases left in between. The CDR3, as DNA: TGTGCCAGCAGCTTGGGCAGGGCGGGCACTGAAGCTTTCTTT. This translates into CASSLGRAGTEAFF.

The CDR3 is CASSQGGGGYQETQYF. DNA for the CDR3: TGTGCCAGCAGCCAAGGAGGGGGCGGGTACCAAGAGACCCAGTACTTC. This chain joins TRBV3-1 (or the pseudogene TRBV3-2) and TRBJ2-5; 7 bases map to TRBD1. This CDR3 contains 16 residues. Germline CDR1 and CDR2: LGHDT and YNNKEL (reference sequence). V shed 1 base and J 0 bases; nucleotides not matched to a gene: 5.

The CDR3 here is CASSYSRVSNTGELFF. The DNA for the CDR3 is TGTGCCAGCAGTTACTCGAGGGTGTCGAACACCGGGGAGCTGTTTTTT. The chain joins TRBV6-5 to TRBJ2-2; possibly TRBD2 for D (5 bases). Looked up from germline, CDR1 is MNHEY and CDR2 is SVGAGI. The CDR3 contains 16 residues. V lost 0 bases and J lost 0, with 8 bases in between.

This chain uses TRBV10-1 with TRBJ1-1; unclear D gene. Between the trimmed V and J ends, which lost 3 bases and 5 bases, there was a span of 13 bases. CDR3 length equals 14 residues. CDR1 and CDR2 from the germline V gene are WNHNN and SYGVQD (reference sequence). The CDR3 bases are TGCGCCAGCAGTGAACAGCCGGGGAGGACTGAAGCTTTCTTT. Translating it yields CASSEQPGRTEAFF.

The V and J genes are TRBV6-5 and TRBJ2-2; D gene uncertain. V was cut by 11 bases and J by 7 bases, with 20 bases left in between. CDR3 length: 14 residues. From germline, CDR1 is MNHEY and CDR2 SVGAGI. The CDR3 bases are TGTGCCGCCGGACCAGAAGGTCCGGGCGGGGAGCTGTTTTTT. The encoded protein is CAAGPEGPGGELFF.